What follows is one T cell receptor beta chain and its context. The V end lost 5 bases, the J end lost 5 bases, and 19 bases lay between the germline ends. The CDR3 has 15 residues. Germline CDR1 is SGHDT and CDR2 is YYEEEE. The sample belongs to a study of OX40 agonist ivuxolimab in advanced cancers. Method: immunoSEQ multiplex PCR; TCRdb's copy keeps in-frame clones and lacks some. The table has about 22,000 clones, about 83% seen once. Specimen: CD4+ or CD8+ T cells sorted from blood, collected in a trial of the OX40 agonist ivuxolimab. This sequence joins TRBV5-6 and TRBJ1-2, with D unclear. This TCR derives from an adult with an advanced solid tumor such as melanoma, head and neck, liver or kidney cancer. CDR3 coding DNA: TGTGCCAGCAGGAGATTCGACCTTGGCCTATATGGCTACACCTTC. It translates to CASRRFDLGLYGYTF.